The T cell receptor beta chain under discussion was sequenced for a study of shared clonotypes between healthy human individuals. V was pared by 6 bases and J by 3 bases, with 19 bases between. The germline CDR1 and CDR2 sequences are SGHRS and YFSETQ. The CDR3 consists of 15 residues. Repertoires were generated with immunoSEQ multiplex PCR, while TCRdb's copy carries only in-frame clones and drops some. The sample has 850,000 to 1,200,000 clones, about 70% seen once; the top ten hold approximately 1.5%. This clonotype originated in a man between 18 and 35 years old in good health. The chain has TRBV5-1 and TRBJ2-7; tentatively, D is TRBD1 or TRBD2 (5 bases each). Sample: memory CD4+ T cells sorted from blood. The subset denotes: CD45RA-negative fraction. CDR3 DNA sequence: TGCGCCAGCAAACCATCCACAGGAACTAGCTACGAGCAGTACTTC. Encoded protein: CASKPSTGTSYEQYF.